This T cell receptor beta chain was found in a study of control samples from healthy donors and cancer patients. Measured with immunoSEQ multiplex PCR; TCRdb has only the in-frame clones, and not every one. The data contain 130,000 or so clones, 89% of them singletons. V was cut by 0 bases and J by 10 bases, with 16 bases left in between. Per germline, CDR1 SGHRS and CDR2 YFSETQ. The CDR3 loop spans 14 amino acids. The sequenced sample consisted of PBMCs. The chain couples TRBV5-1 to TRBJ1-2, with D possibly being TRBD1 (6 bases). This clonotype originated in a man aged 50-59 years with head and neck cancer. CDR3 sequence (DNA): TGCGCCAGCAGCTTGGGACAGGACCCTTGGTTCTACACCTTC. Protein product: CASSLGQDPWFYTF. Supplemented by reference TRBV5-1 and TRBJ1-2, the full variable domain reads KAGVTQTPRYLIKTRGQQVTLSCSPISGHRSVSWYQQTPGQGLQFLFEYFSETQRNKGNFPGRFSGRQFSNSRSEMNVSTLELGDSALYLCASSLGQDPWFYTFGSGTRLTVV.